These 27 T cell receptor beta chains share one sample of origin, sequenced in a study of T cell responses to AZD1222 COVID-19 vaccine. Produced via immunoSEQ multiplex PCR; TCRdb's table is partial and in-frame only. Of approximately 150,000 clones in the sample, roughly 89% were seen once. Specimen: peripheral blood, collected 28 days after the second dose of the MenACWY control vaccine. All receptors come from an adult who received the MenACWY meningococcal vaccine as a control.

This clone was seen once. The rearrangement joins TRBV2 to TRBJ1-5; D gene unclear. The CDR3 contains 14 residues. CDR1 and CDR2 (germline): SNHLY, FYNNEI. The V end lost 7 bases, the J end lost 3 bases, and 13 bases lay between the germline ends. The CDR3 DNA follows: TGTGCCAGCACCCTTACCCGGGACAATCAGCCCCAGCATTTT. Encoded protein: CASTLTRDNQPQHF.

In this sample, this clone turned up a few times. The V call is TRBV4-3, the J call TRBJ1-2; D is unclear. The germline V gene has CDR1 LGHNA and CDR2 YSLEER. V was cut by 0 bases and J by 4 bases, with 9 bases left in between. CDR3 length: 14 residues. The CDR3 sequence: CASSQDLQSYGYTF. Written as DNA, the CDR3 is TGCGCCAGCAGCCAAGATTTACAGTCCTATGGCTACACCTTC.

The gene calls are TRBV28 and TRBJ1-2; D is possibly TRBD1 (6 bases). V lost 6 bases and J 4 bases, leaving 15 bases between the germline ends. Looked up from germline, CDR1 is MDHEN and CDR2 is SYDVKM. The CDR3 has 14 amino acids. The CDR3 reads CASRVTGTGYGYTF. DNA of the CDR3: TGTGCCAGCAGGGTCACAGGGACCGGCTATGGCTACACCTTC.

The chain combines TRBV5-1 with TRBJ2-2, with D possibly TRBD2 on 6 matching bases. Germline CDR1 and CDR2: SGHRS and YFSETQ. The V and J ends lost 5 bases and 3 bases respectively, with 8 bases between them. The CDR3 consists of 13 residues. The CDR3 DNA is TGCGCCAGCAGACGACTAGACACCGGGGAGCTGTTTTTT. This encodes CASRRLDTGELFF. Complete variable domain (other parts from reference TRBV5-1 and TRBJ2-2): KAGVTQTPRYLIKTRGQQVTLSCSPISGHRSVSWYQQTPGQGLQFLFEYFSETQRNKGNFPGRFSGRQFSNSRSEMNVSTLELGDSALYLCASRRLDTGELFFGEGSRLTVL.

V is TRBV5-1 and J is TRBJ2-7; D is ambiguous. V dropped 5 bases and J dropped 0 bases, with 12 bases sitting between them. Germline V gene lookup returns CDR1 SGHRS and CDR2 YFSETQ. This CDR3 region has 14 residues. The CDR3 DNA reads as TGCGCCAGCAGGGACCAGGCGAGCTCCTACGAGCAGTACTTC. The encoded protein is CASRDQASSYEQYF.

The chain joins TRBV3-1 (or the pseudogene TRBV3-2) to TRBJ2-1; TRBD2 matches 12 bases. The ends lost 4 bases at V and 9 bases at J; junction bases unmatched: 10. This CDR3 has 16 amino acids. The germline V gene has CDR1 LGHDT and CDR2 YNNKEL (reference sequence). CDR3 amino acids: CASSLFPPSGGVEQFF. As DNA, the CDR3 is TGTGCCAGCAGCCTTTTCCCGCCTAGCGGGGGGGTTGAGCAGTTCTTC.

CDR3 sequence (DNA): TGTGCCAGCAGCTTAGTATTGGCAAGGAGCTCCTACAATGAGCAGTTCTTC. Its translation is CASSLVLARSSYNEQFF. The chain uses TRBV6-2 or TRBV6-3 and TRBJ2-1, with no clear D. The CDR3 has 17 amino acids. Trimming pared 6 bases from V and 0 bases from J, leaving 18 bases between. CDR1 is MNHEY and CDR2 is SVGEGT in the germline V gene.

The rearrangement links TRBV10-3 to TRBJ1-6; TRBD1 matches at 10 bases. The CDR3 sequence is 16 residues long. Trimming removed 4 bases from V and 9 bases from J; junction bases left unmatched: 9. Germline V lookup: CDR1 ENHRY, CDR2 SYGVKD. The CDR3 loop is CAISATGTGAASPLHF. CDR3 DNA: TGTGCCATCAGTGCAACCGGGACAGGGGCTGCTTCACCCCTCCACTTT.

The chain employs TRBV7-2 and TRBJ2-5; D ambiguous. Trimming removed 2 bases from V and 4 bases from J, with 5 bases in between. This CDR3 has 12 residues. CDR1 is SGHTA, CDR2 FQGNSA, per germline. CDR3 DNA sequence: TGTGCCAGCAGCTTAATCAGAGAGACCCAGTACTTC. Its protein product is CASSLIRETQYF.

This chain joins TRBV7-2 and TRBJ2-2, with 9 bases aligning to TRBD2. There are 14 residues in the CDR3. Germline V lookup: CDR1 SGHTA, CDR2 FQGNSA. Unmatched junction bases numbered 4, after V lost 9 bases and J lost 2 bases. As DNA, the CDR3 is TGTGCCAGTCTAGCGGGGATTAACACCGGGGAGCTGTTTTTT. Translated, it gives CASLAGINTGELFF.

This clone was found once. The chain couples TRBV11-2 to TRBJ1-4; 9 positions match TRBD1. The CDR3 length is 16 residues. Germline CDR1 is SGHAT and CDR2 is FQNNGV. V dropped 2 bases and J dropped 9; count of bases not matched to a gene: 10. CDR3 residues: CASSLHYGTGSQKLFF. Written as DNA, the CDR3 is TGTGCCAGCAGCTTACATTATGGGACAGGGTCTCAAAAACTGTTTTTT.

The CDR3 coding sequence is TGTGCCAGTAGTCGTACAGGGGCGACCTACGAGCAGTACTTC. This sequence encodes CASSRTGATYEQYF. The chain carries TRBV19 and TRBJ2-7, with 7 positions matching TRBD1. Germline V gives CDR1 LNHDA, CDR2 SQIVND (reference sequence). With 5 bases clipped from V and 2 bases from J, the junction kept 6 bases outside the gene matches. The CDR3 runs to 14 residues.

This chain connects TRBV4-1 to TRBJ1-1; no clear D. Germline CDR1 is MGHRA and CDR2 is YSYEKL. V was clipped by 0 bases and J by 0 bases, with 11 bases between them. This CDR3 is built from 16 residues. The CDR3 loop reads CASSQDFPGLNTEAFF. In nucleotides, the CDR3 is TGCGCCAGCAGCCAAGATTTTCCGGGTTTGAACACTGAAGCTTTCTTT.

The chain carries TRBV7-2 and TRBJ2-1; D not certain. V lost 1 base, J lost 10 bases, and 5 bases lay in between. This CDR3 contains 11 residues. Per germline, CDR1 SGHTA and CDR2 FQGNSA. CDR3 residues: CASSLVTEQFF. CDR3 bases: TGTGCCAGCAGCTTAGTAACAGAGCAGTTCTTC.

This sequence joins TRBV19 and TRBJ2-5, with 9 positions matching TRBD1. In germline, CDR1 is LNHDA, CDR2 SQIVND (reference sequence). CDR3 size: 14 residues. With V trimmed by 5 bases and J by 3 bases, 4 bases remained unmatched. The CDR3 nucleotides are TGTGCCAGTAGTCCGACAGGGGGAAAAGAGACCCAGTACTTC. It is translated as CASSPTGGKETQYF.

The chain couples TRBV6-5 to TRBJ2-1; D is undetermined. With 7 bases removed from V and 0 bases from J, the gap between germline ends came to 7 bases. The CDR3 consists of 13 residues. CDR1 and CDR2 from the germline V gene are MNHEY and SVGAGI. The CDR3 DNA reads TGTGCCAGCACGGACGGCTCCTACAATGAGCAGTTCTTC. This encodes CASTDGSYNEQFF.

The CDR3 spells CASSPGNDYEQYF. The CDR3 DNA reads TGTGCCAGCAGCCCAGGGAACGATTACGAGCAGTACTTC. V usage is TRBV5-4 and J usage is TRBJ2-7, with D perhaps matching TRBD1 (5 bases). Trimming took 4 bases from V and 4 from J, leaving 12 bases between them. The CDR3 contains 13 residues. Per the germline V gene, CDR1 is SGHNT and CDR2 is YYREEE (reference sequence).

This sequence joins TRBV14 and TRBJ1-1, with D possibly matching TRBD1 (5 bases). V lost 1 base and J 3 bases, leaving 9 bases between the germline ends. Germline V lookup: CDR1 SGHDN, CDR2 FVKESK. This CDR3 is built from 14 residues. The CDR3 nucleotides read TGTGCCAGCAGCCAAGTTGAGGGGTACACTGAAGCTTTCTTT. It translates to CASSQVEGYTEAFF. Drawing the rest from reference TRBV14 and TRBJ1-1, the complete variable domain is EAGVTQFPSHSVIEKGQTVTLRCDPISGHDNLYWYRRVMGKEIKFLLHFVKESKQDESGMPNNRFLAERTGGTYSTLKVQPAELEDSGVYFCASSQVEGYTEAFFGQGTRLTVV.

V gene TRBV28 combines with J gene TRBJ1-4; D uncertain. The CDR3 runs to 13 residues. Germline V gene data show CDR1 as MDHEN and CDR2 as SYDVKM. V gave up 8 bases and J gave up 3 bases, with 10 bases separating them. The CDR3 spells CASGWLSNEKLFF. In nucleotides, the CDR3 is TGTGCCAGCGGGTGGTTGTCTAATGAAAAACTGTTTTTT. The variable domain in full, with the rest retrieved from reference TRBV28 and TRBJ1-4, is DVKVTQSSRYLVKRTGEKVFLECVQDMDHENMFWYRQDPGLGLRLIYFSYDVKMKEKGDIPEGYSVSREKKERFSLILESASTNQTSMYLCASGWLSNEKLFFGSGTQLSVL.

The chain couples TRBV12-3 or TRBV12-4 to TRBJ1-6; no clear D. The V end was cut by 2 bases, the J end by 8 bases, with 4 bases between. CDR3 length equals 12 residues. The CDR3 DNA is TGTGCCAGCAGTTTAAGTGATTCACCCCTCCACTTT. This codes for CASSLSDSPLHF.

The rearrangement links TRBV11-2 to TRBJ1-1, with D possibly matching TRBD1 (5 bases). The CDR3 length is 13 residues. V lost 6 bases and J 1 base, leaving 9 bases between the germline ends. Germline V gives CDR1 SGHAT, CDR2 FQNNGV. The CDR3 DNA reads TGTGCCAGCAGTCGAACAGGGAACACTGAAGCTTTCTTT. Translation gives CASSRTGNTEAFF.

This rearrangement joins TRBV19 to TRBJ1-6; tentative D call: TRBD1 (6 bases). The V and J ends lost 4 bases and 2 bases respectively, with 12 bases between them. Germline V CDR1 and CDR2: LNHDA, SQIVND (reference sequence). The CDR3 extends over 16 amino acids. The CDR3: CASSTIRTAYNSPLHF. The CDR3 DNA sequence: TGTGCCAGTAGTACCATCCGGACAGCCTATAATTCACCCCTCCACTTT.

This chain connects TRBV5-1 to TRBJ2-3, with 9 bases identical to TRBD2. V was pared by 3 bases and J by 0 bases, with 17 bases of the junction left unmatched. The CDR3 loop spans 20 amino acids. Germline lookup yields CDR1 SGHRS and CDR2 YFSETQ. The CDR3 sequence is CASSSPGLANNQVSTDTQYF. CDR3 bases: TGCGCCAGCAGCTCCCCGGGACTAGCTAACAATCAAGTGAGCACAGATACGCAGTATTTT.

This clone was picked up one time. The chain joins TRBV30 to TRBJ1-5, with 7 bases fitting TRBD1. Per germline, CDR1 GTSNPN and CDR2 SVGIG (reference sequence). The CDR3 covers 14 residues. The trim removed 1 base at V and 7 bases at J, leaving 7 bases unmatched. As DNA, the CDR3 is TGTGCCTGGAGTGCAGGGGGGGCTGGACAGCCCCAGCATTTT. Protein product: CAWSAGGAGQPQHF.

The gene calls are TRBV6-5 and TRBJ2-1, with 16 bases that match TRBD2. Germline CDR1 and CDR2: MNHEY and SVGAGI. CDR3 length: 15 residues. Germline trimming cut 4 bases from V and 10 bases from J; bases unmatched to any gene: 4. The DNA of the CDR3 is TGTGCCAGCAGTTTGGGACTAGCGGGGGGGGGCGAGCAGTTCTTC. This gives the protein CASSLGLAGGGEQFF.

V usage is TRBV29-1 and J usage is TRBJ1-1; 7 bases map to TRBD1. CDR1 is SQVTM, CDR2 ANQGSEA, per germline. V lost 4 bases to trimming and J lost 2 bases; unmatched junction nucleotides: 4. This CDR3 region has 13 residues. CDR3 nucleotide sequence: TGCAGCGTTGGGGGACAGATAAACACTGAAGCTTTCTTT. Its translation: CSVGGQINTEAFF.

The chain recombines TRBV7-8 with TRBJ2-1, with TRBD2 as a possible D gene (6 bases). Germline lookup yields CDR1 SGHVS and CDR2 FQNEAQ. V was clipped by 5 bases and J by 7 bases, with 15 bases between them. The length of the CDR3 is 14 residues. The CDR3 here is CASSPGRHGNEQFF. The CDR3, as DNA: TGTGCCAGCAGCCCGGGGAGGCATGGGAATGAGCAGTTCTTC.